The following is a TCR beta chain sequence with its context. What it binds is unknown. This CDR3 spans 15 amino acids. The germline V gene has CDR1 SGDLS and CDR2 YYNGEE. J was trimmed by 3 bases and V by 4 bases; bases with no gene match: 8. This entry is derived from a study of T-cell reconstitution after alpha-beta-depleted transplantation in children. Preparing the TCRbeta library involved the use of unique molecular identifiers. MiXCR, run by TCRdb on the PCR reads, gives a single entry per CDR3 protein. The sample contains around 450,000 distinct CDR3 sequences, about 40% of which appear only once. Study-level findings and limits: At one year after transplant, newly produced T cells mostly accounted for T-cell counts and diversity. Expanded graft clones, several hundred of them, were reportedly the source of alpha-beta T cells about two months after transplant.

V is TRBV9 and J is TRBJ1-2; 8 bases are a match to TRBD1. Source: PBMCs, taken before TCRalphabeta/CD19-depleted stem cell transplant. The receptor's source is a girl aged 2 to 10 with aplastic anemia, due to receive a stem cell transplant. The CDR3 DNA reads as TGTGCCAGCAGCCAAAGACTACAGGGGGACTATGGCTACACCTTC. Protein product: CASSQRLQGDYGYTF.